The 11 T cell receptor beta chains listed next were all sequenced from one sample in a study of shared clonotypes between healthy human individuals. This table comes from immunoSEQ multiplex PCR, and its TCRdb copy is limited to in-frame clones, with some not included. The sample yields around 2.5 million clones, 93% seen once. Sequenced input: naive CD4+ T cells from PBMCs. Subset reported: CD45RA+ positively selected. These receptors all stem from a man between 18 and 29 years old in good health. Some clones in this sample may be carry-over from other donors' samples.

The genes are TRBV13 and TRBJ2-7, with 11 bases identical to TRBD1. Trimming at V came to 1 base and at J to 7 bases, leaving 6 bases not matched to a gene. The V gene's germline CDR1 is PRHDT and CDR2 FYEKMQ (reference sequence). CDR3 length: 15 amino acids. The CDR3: CASSLDGQGAREQYF. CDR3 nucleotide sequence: TGTGCCAGCAGCTTAGACGGACAGGGGGCACGGGAGCAGTACTTC.

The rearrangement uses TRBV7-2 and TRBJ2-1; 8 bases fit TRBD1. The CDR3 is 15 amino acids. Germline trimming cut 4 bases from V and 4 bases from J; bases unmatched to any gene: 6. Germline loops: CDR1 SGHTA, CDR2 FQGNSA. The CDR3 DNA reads TGTGCCAGCAGCTCGGACAGGGTCATTTACAATGAGCAGTTCTTC. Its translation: CASSSDRVIYNEQFF.

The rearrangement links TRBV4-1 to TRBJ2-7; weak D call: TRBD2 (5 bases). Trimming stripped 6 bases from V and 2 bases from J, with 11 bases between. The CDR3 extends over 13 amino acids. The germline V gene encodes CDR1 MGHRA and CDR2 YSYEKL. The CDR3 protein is CASSRLPAYEQYF. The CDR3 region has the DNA TGCGCCAGCAGTCGACTACCAGCCTACGAGCAGTACTTC.

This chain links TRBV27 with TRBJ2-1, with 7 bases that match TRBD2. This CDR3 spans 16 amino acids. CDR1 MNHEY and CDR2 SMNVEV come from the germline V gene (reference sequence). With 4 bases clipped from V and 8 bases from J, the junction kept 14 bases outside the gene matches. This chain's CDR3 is CASSSPTGQGGDEQFF. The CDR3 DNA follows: TGTGCCAGCAGTTCACCTACGGGGCAGGGAGGGGATGAGCAGTTCTTC.

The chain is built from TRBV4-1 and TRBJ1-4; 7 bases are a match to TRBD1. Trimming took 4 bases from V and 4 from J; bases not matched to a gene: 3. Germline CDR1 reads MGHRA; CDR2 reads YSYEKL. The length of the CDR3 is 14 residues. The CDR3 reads CASSLGQYNEKLFF. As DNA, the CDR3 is TGCGCCAGCAGCCTGGGACAGTATAATGAAAAACTGTTTTTT.

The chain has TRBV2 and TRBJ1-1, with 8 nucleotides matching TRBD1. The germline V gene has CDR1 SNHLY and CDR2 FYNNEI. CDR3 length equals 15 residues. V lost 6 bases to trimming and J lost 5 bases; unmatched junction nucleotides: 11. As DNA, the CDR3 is TGTGCCAGCAGCGGACGGACAGGGCGAGGGACTGAAGCTTTCTTT. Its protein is CASSGRTGRGTEAFF.

DNA for the CDR3: TGCGCCAGCAGCTTGGAACGAGGGTTAAATGAGCAGTTCTTC. It specifies CASSLERGLNEQFF. The genes are TRBV5-1 and TRBJ2-1, with D tentatively TRBD2 (5 bases). The V end was cut by 0 bases, the J end by 7 bases, with 11 bases between. Looked up from germline, CDR1 is SGHRS and CDR2 is YFSETQ. This CDR3 comprises 14 residues.

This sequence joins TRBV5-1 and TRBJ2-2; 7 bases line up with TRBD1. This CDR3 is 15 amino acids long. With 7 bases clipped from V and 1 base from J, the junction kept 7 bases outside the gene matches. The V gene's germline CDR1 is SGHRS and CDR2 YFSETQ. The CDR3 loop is CASYLGQKNTGELFF. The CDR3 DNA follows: TGCGCCAGCTACCTGGGACAGAAGAACACCGGGGAGCTGTTTTTT.

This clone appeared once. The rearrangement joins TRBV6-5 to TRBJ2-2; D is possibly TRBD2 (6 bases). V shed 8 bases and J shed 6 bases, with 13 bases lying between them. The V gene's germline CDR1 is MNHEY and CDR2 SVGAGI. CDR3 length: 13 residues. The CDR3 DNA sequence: TGTGCCAGCCGGCCCGCGGGGTCCGGGGAGCTGTTTTTT. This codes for CASRPAGSGELFF.

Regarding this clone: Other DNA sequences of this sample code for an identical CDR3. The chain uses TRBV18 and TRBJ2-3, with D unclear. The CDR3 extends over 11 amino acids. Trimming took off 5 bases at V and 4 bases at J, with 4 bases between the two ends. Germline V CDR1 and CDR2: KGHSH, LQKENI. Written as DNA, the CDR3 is TGTGCCAGCTCATCTTCAGATACGCAGTATTTT. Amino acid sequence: CASSSSDTQYF. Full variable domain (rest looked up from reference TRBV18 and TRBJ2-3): NAGVMQNPRHLVRRRGQEARLRCSPMKGHSHVYWYRQLPEEGLKFMVYLQKENIIDESGMPKERFSAEFPKEGPSILRIQQVVRGDSAAYFCASSSSDTQYFGPGTRLTVL.

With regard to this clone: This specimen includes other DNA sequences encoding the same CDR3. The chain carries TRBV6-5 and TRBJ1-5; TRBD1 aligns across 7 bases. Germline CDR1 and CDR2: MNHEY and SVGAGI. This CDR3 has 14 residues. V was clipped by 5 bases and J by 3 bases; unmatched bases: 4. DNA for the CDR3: TGTGCCAGCAGTAGGGACAGCCTCAATCAGCCCCAGCATTTT. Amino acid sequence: CASSRDSLNQPQHF.